Following are 19 T cell receptor beta chains from one sample sequenced in a study of blood T cell repertoires in COVID-19. Here immunoSEQ multiplex PCR was the method, and the copy in TCRdb shows in-frame clones only, minus some. The sample yields under 450,000 clones, roughly four fifths seen once. The sequenced sample was peripheral blood. Receptor source: a human donor with acute or convalescent COVID-19. The donor label of this sample is uncertain.

The chain uses TRBV11-2 and TRBJ2-1; 11 positions agree with TRBD2. Germline V gene sequence: CDR1 SGHAT, CDR2 FQNNGV. With 4 bases clipped from V and 0 bases from J, the junction kept 5 bases outside the gene matches. The CDR3 runs 17 residues. The CDR3 DNA is TGTGCCAGCAGCTATAGACTAGCGGGGAACTCCTACAATGAGCAGTTCTTC. Protein product: CASSYRLAGNSYNEQFF.

The V and J genes are TRBV27 and TRBJ2-2; weak D call: TRBD1 (5 bases). The CDR3 covers 17 residues. Germline values: CDR1 MNHEY, CDR2 SMNVEV (reference sequence). V was trimmed by 0 bases and J by 5 bases, leaving 16 bases between them. The CDR3 sequence: CASSLSIGRVGTGELFF. The CDR3 nucleotides read TGTGCCAGCAGTTTATCCATCGGCAGGGTAGGGACCGGGGAGCTGTTTTTT.

The CDR3 spells CAISVEGGSYEQYF. DNA of the CDR3: TGTGCCATCAGTGTCGAGGGAGGATCCTACGAGCAGTACTTC. This sequence joins TRBV10-3 and TRBJ2-7; tentatively, D is TRBD2 (6 bases). This CDR3 has 14 residues. Germline V gene sequence: CDR1 ENHRY, CDR2 SYGVKD. The germline V and J ends were trimmed by 4 bases and 1 base, with 11 bases remaining between them.

The chain recombines TRBV3-1 (or the pseudogene TRBV3-2) with TRBJ1-1; D is ambiguous. This CDR3 region has 14 residues. Trimming left V 9 bases short and J 8 bases short, with 22 bases between. Germline-derived CDR1 and CDR2 are LGHDT and YNNKEL (reference sequence). The CDR3 bases are TGTGCCAGTACTCGGGCCGGGAGCCAGAGGGAAGCTTTCTTT. It specifies CASTRAGSQREAFF.

The CDR3 loop is CASSPPATGVNTEAFF. DNA of the CDR3: TGTGCCAGCTCACCTCCCGCGACAGGGGTGAACACTGAAGCTTTCTTT. The chain has TRBV18 and TRBJ1-1; 8 bases are shared with TRBD1. There are 16 residues in the CDR3. Germline lookup yields CDR1 KGHSH and CDR2 LQKENI. The V segment lost 3 bases and the J segment 0 bases; nucleotides outside the gene matches: 6.

The V and J genes are TRBV12-3 or TRBV12-4 and TRBJ2-7, with a weak D call TRBD1 (6 bases). The CDR3 sequence is 12 residues long. Trimming left V 5 bases short and J 3 bases short, with 8 bases between. The CDR3 sequence: CASSGQFYEQYF. In DNA, the CDR3 is TGTGCCAGCAGTGGACAGTTCTACGAGCAGTACTTC.

This clone was recorded only once. The chain uses TRBV4-1 and TRBJ1-4, with a tentative D call TRBD1 (5 bases). This CDR3 spans 14 amino acids. Trimming removed 4 bases at V and 8 bases at J, with 14 bases between. The germline CDR1 and CDR2 sequences are MGHRA and YSYEKL. The CDR3, as DNA: TGCGCCAGCAGCCCTCAGGGTGTGGAAGAAAAACTGTTTTTT. It encodes CASSPQGVEEKLFF.

This clone was detected only a few times. A read error may account for a junction end that differs from germline. The chain is built from TRBV18 and TRBJ2-3; 14 bases map to TRBD2. The germline V gene has CDR1 KGHSH and CDR2 LQKENI. This CDR3 has 18 amino acids. For the CDR3, the DNA is TGTGCCAGCTCATCACCGGGACTAGCGGGAGCCGACACAGATACGCAGTATTTT. Translated, it gives CASSSPGLAGADTDTQYF. The full variable domain, completed using reference TRBV18 and TRBJ2-3, is NAGVMQNPRHLVRRRGQEARLRCSPMKGHSHVYWYRQLPEEGLKFMVYLQKENIIDESGMPKERFSAEFPKEGPSILRIQQVVRGDSAAYFCASSSPGLAGADTDTQYFGPGTRLTVL.

Only one count was recorded for this clone. The V gene is TRBV28, the J gene TRBJ2-7, with D unresolved. The V end was cut by 2 bases, the J end by 3 bases, with 11 bases between. Looked up from germline, CDR1 is MDHEN and CDR2 is SYDVKM. CDR3 size: 14 residues. The CDR3, as DNA: TGTGCCAGCAGTTTAGTATCTGACATCTACGAGCAGTACTTC. Its protein product is CASSLVSDIYEQYF. Using reference TRBV28 and TRBJ2-7 for the parts outside the CDR3, the full variable domain is DVKVTQSSRYLVKRTGEKVFLECVQDMDHENMFWYRQDPGLGLRLIYFSYDVKMKEKGDIPEGYSVSREKKERFSLILESASTNQTSMYLCASSLVSDIYEQYFGPGTRLTVT.

This clone occurred a few times. The V gene is TRBV19, the J gene TRBJ1-1; possible D gene TRBD1, 5 bases. Germline V gene lookup returns CDR1 LNHDA and CDR2 SQIVND (reference sequence). V was cut by 3 bases and J by 5 bases, with 16 bases left in between. This CDR3 is 15 amino acids long. DNA for the CDR3: TGTGCCAGTAGTATGGAGGGGCAGGGCCGGACTGAAGCTTTCTTT. This codes for CASSMEGQGRTEAFF.

This clone occurred many times. The rearrangement uses TRBV7-9 and TRBJ2-1; 9 bases line up with TRBD1. Germline CDR1 and CDR2: SEHNR and FQNEAQ (reference sequence). V lost 5 bases to trimming and J lost 7 bases; unmatched junction nucleotides: 12. The CDR3 length is 16 residues. The CDR3 region is CASSTYRGRGTNEQFF. CDR3 in DNA: TGTGCCAGCAGCACCTACAGGGGGCGGGGGACGAATGAGCAGTTCTTC.

The chain recombines TRBV2 with TRBJ2-7; D possibly corresponds to TRBD2 (6 bases). The germline CDR1 and CDR2 sequences are SNHLY and FYNNEI. This CDR3 contains 16 residues. Trimming took off 7 bases at V and 4 bases at J, with 23 bases between the two ends. CDR3 sequence: CASKRAVLHTKYEQYF. Here the CDR3 DNA reads TGTGCCAGCAAGCGGGCCGTACTCCACACAAAATACGAGCAGTACTTC.

This chain connects TRBV27 to TRBJ2-3, with D possibly TRBD1 on 5 matching bases. V was clipped by 4 bases and J by 0 bases, with 5 bases between them. CDR1 and CDR2 from the germline V gene are MNHEY and SMNVEV (reference sequence). CDR3 size: 13 residues. For the CDR3, the DNA is TGTGCCAGCAGTTGGGGCAGCACAGATACGCAGTATTTT. Its protein product is CASSWGSTDTQYF.

To note about this clone: The sample contains more than one DNA sequence encoding this CDR3. This chain links TRBV6-5 with TRBJ1-2, with 9 positions matching TRBD1. Trimming cost V 2 bases and J 8 bases; bases outside gene matches: 3. This CDR3 is 13 amino acids long. Germline lookup yields CDR1 MNHEY and CDR2 SVGAGI. The CDR3 DNA reads as TGTGCCAGCAGTTACGACAGGGGGTACGGCTACACCTTC. This encodes CASSYDRGYGYTF.

The chain employs TRBV9 and TRBJ2-2, with 7 bases that match TRBD1. Germline lookup yields CDR1 SGDLS and CDR2 YYNGEE. V lost 5 bases and J lost 0; bases outside the gene matches: 7. CDR3 size: 16 residues. The CDR3 spells CASSRTGTANTGELFF. CDR3 in DNA: TGTGCCAGCAGTCGTACCGGGACAGCGAACACCGGGGAGCTGTTTTTT. The complete variable domain, with remaining parts taken from reference TRBV9 and TRBJ2-2, reads DSGVTQTPKHLITATGQRVTLRCSPRSGDLSVYWYQQSLDQGLQFLIQYYNGEERAKGNILERFSAQQFPDLHSELNLSSLELGDSALYFCASSRTGTANTGELFFGEGSRLTVL.

The chain is built from TRBV5-1 and TRBJ1-1; the match to TRBD1 covers 8 bases. Germline trimming cut 1 base from V and 6 bases from J; bases unmatched to any gene: 2. The CDR3 sequence is 13 residues long. Germline assignment: CDR1 SGHRS and CDR2 YFSETQ. CDR3 DNA sequence: TGCGCCAGCAGCTTGCACAGGGGGGCTGAAGCTTTCTTT. Protein sequence: CASSLHRGAEAFF.

This clone occurred a few times. The CDR3 DNA sequence: TGTGCCTGGAGTGCGATGAGGGAGGATGTGTTTGGCAATCAGCCCCAGCATTTT. Amino acids: CAWSAMREDVFGNQPQHF. V gene TRBV30 combines with J gene TRBJ1-5, with D unclear. The CDR3 runs to 18 residues. Trimming stripped 1 base from V and 2 bases from J, with 21 bases between. Germline values: CDR1 GTSNPN, CDR2 SVGIG (reference sequence).

This clone has a handful of counts. J is TRBJ1-2 and V is TRBV3-1 (or the pseudogene TRBV3-2); D perhaps matches TRBD1 (5 bases). Trimming left V 1 base short and J 4 bases short, with 13 bases between. The CDR3 consists of 15 residues. Germline loops: CDR1 LGHDT, CDR2 YNNKEL (reference sequence). CDR3 sequence (DNA): TGTGCCAGCAGCCAAGGGCGGGGACGAAGCTATGGCTACACCTTC. Translation gives CASSQGRGRSYGYTF.

The chain uses TRBV7-8 and TRBJ1-3, with D unclear. V was shortened by 3 bases and J by 2 bases, with 8 bases between the two germline ends. CDR1 is SGHVS and CDR2 is FQNEAQ in the germline V gene. CDR3 length: 14 residues. The chain's CDR3 is CASSLASAGNTIYF. In nucleotides, the CDR3 is TGTGCCAGCAGCTTGGCCAGCGCTGGAAACACCATATATTTT.